The T cell receptor beta chain under discussion was sequenced for a study of shared clonotypes between healthy human individuals. V lost 2 bases to trimming and J lost 2 bases, with 15 bases between them. Germline V gene data show CDR1 as SEHNR and CDR2 as FQNEAQ (reference sequence). The CDR3 is 16 amino acids. Generated by immunoSEQ multiplex PCR, the TCRdb table keeps only in-frame clones and is missing some. The top ten hold more than 0.95% of the sample, which has just over 2,000,000 clones, about 95% seen once. Cells designated naive CD8 were CD45RO-negative and were positively selected for CCR7, with terminally differentiated effector memory CD45RA+ cells excluded. Only Caucasian adults living in Nashville, Tennessee served as donors. General observations from the study: Incomplete sequencing of sorted subsets was indicated by rarefaction despite large depth. Larger estimated richness was generally seen in naive subsets than in memory subsets. Sharing across several donors was seen in around 5% of naive CD4 clonotypes.

Details on this clone: Its matching antigen is unknown.

The rearrangement uses TRBV7-9 and TRBJ2-5; perhaps D is TRBD1 or TRBD2 (5 bases each). The clonotype comes from a man between 18 and 35 years old in good health. The specimen was naive CD8+ T cells sorted from blood. The CDR3 spells CASSLSLGVEQETQYF. The CDR3 DNA reads as TGTGCCAGCAGCTTATCCCTGGGGGTGGAGCAAGAGACCCAGTACTTC.